These 32 T cell receptor beta chains were sequenced from one sample in a study of control samples from healthy donors and cancer patients. Here immunoSEQ multiplex PCR was the method, and the copy in TCRdb shows in-frame clones only, minus some. The table includes roughly 120,000 clones, about 94% detected once. The sequenced material came from blood. All receptors derive from a man aged 30 to 39 in good health.

The V and J genes are TRBV5-4 and TRBJ1-2; D uncertain. CDR1 and CDR2 from the germline V gene are SGHNT and YYREEE (reference sequence). V was pared by 1 base and J by 5 bases, with 9 bases between. CDR3 length: 13 residues. CDR3 in DNA: TGTGCCAGCAGCTTGCTCAGGAATTATGGCTACACCTTC. This gives the protein CASSLLRNYGYTF.

The chain employs TRBV11-2 and TRBJ2-1; possibly TRBD1 for D (5 bases). Germline assignment: CDR1 SGHAT and CDR2 FQNNGV. This CDR3 has 14 residues. Trimming removed 0 bases at V and 7 bases at J, with 10 bases between. The CDR3 DNA is TGTGCCAGCAGCTTAGACCCAGGGTGGAATGAGCAGTTCTTC. The encoded protein is CASSLDPGWNEQFF.

The CDR3 sequence: CASSRGGAGYTF. The CDR3 DNA sequence: TGTGCCAGCAGCAGAGGGGGAGCTGGCTACACCTTC. The chain has TRBV7-8 and TRBJ1-2; tentative D call: TRBD1 (6 bases). V lost 5 bases and J lost 7, with 11 bases in between. This CDR3 contains 12 residues. Germline values: CDR1 SGHVS, CDR2 FQNEAQ.

The V gene is TRBV5-4, the J gene TRBJ1-6, with 8 bases identical to TRBD1. This CDR3 contains 15 residues. Losses at the gene ends were 5 bases for V and 8 bases for J; bases not matched to a gene: 9. Germline CDR1 and CDR2: SGHNT and YYREEE (reference sequence). The CDR3 bases are TGTGCCAGCAGTTTCACCGGGACAGGACATTCACCCCTCCACTTT. This sequence encodes CASSFTGTGHSPLHF.

V gene TRBV19 combines with J gene TRBJ1-2; tentative D call: TRBD1 (5 bases). Germline loops: CDR1 LNHDA, CDR2 SQIVND (reference sequence). The V and J ends lost 5 bases and 3 bases respectively, with 16 bases between them. The CDR3 runs 15 residues. The CDR3 here is CASSPGDRFYYGYTF. Here the CDR3 DNA reads TGTGCCAGTAGTCCGGGAGACAGATTCTACTATGGCTACACCTTC.

The V gene is TRBV4-1, the J gene TRBJ1-3; D unclear. V gave up 0 bases and J gave up 0 bases, with 12 bases separating them. Germline V lookup: CDR1 MGHRA, CDR2 YSYEKL. This CDR3 is built from 17 residues. As DNA, the CDR3 is TGCGCCAGCAGCCAAGATCGGGAGGGATACTCTGGAAACACCATATATTTT. This encodes CASSQDREGYSGNTIYF.

A note on this clone: The sample contains more than one DNA sequence encoding this CDR3. This chain connects TRBV6-5 to TRBJ1-4; 8 bases fit TRBD1. V shed 0 bases and J 11 bases; nucleotides not matched to a gene: 5. The CDR3 sequence is 14 residues long. Germline CDR1 is MNHEY and CDR2 is SVGAGI. CDR3 coding DNA: TGTGCCAGCAGTTACTCGGTTTGGACAGGGAAACTGTTTTTT. It translates to CASSYSVWTGKLFF.

This chain uses TRBV4-2 with TRBJ1-4, with 7 positions matching TRBD1. The V and J ends lost 0 bases and 6 bases, in that order; junction bases with no gene match: 7. CDR3 size: 16 residues. The germline V gene has CDR1 LGHNA and CDR2 YNFKEQ. CDR3 sequence: CASSQETGWFDEKLFF. In nucleotides, the CDR3 is TGTGCCAGCAGCCAAGAGACAGGGTGGTTCGATGAAAAACTGTTTTTT.

The chain has TRBV19 and TRBJ1-5; D call uncertain. CDR1 is LNHDA and CDR2 is SQIVND in the germline V gene (reference sequence). The ends were cut back, 10 bases at V and 2 bases at J, with 18 bases in the middle. The CDR3 is 15 residues long. The CDR3 DNA reads as TGTGCCACCAGTTCAGTAGGGAGAGGCAATCAGCCCCAGCATTTT. Protein sequence: CATSSVGRGNQPQHF.

The J gene is TRBJ1-6, the V gene TRBV2, with D possibly TRBD1 on 6 matching bases. Germline lookup yields CDR1 SNHLY and CDR2 FYNNEI. V shed 5 bases and J shed 10 bases, with 21 bases lying between them. The CDR3 covers 16 residues. For the CDR3, the DNA is TGTGCCAGCAGTATCTTTACAGGGCTTACTCGGTCACCCCTCCACTTT. This codes for CASSIFTGLTRSPLHF.

This chain links TRBV6-5 with TRBJ1-2; 9 nucleotides align to TRBD1. The length of the CDR3 is 16 residues. Losses at the gene ends were 4 bases for V and 0 bases for J; bases not matched to a gene: 6. Per the germline V gene, CDR1 is MNHEY and CDR2 is SVGAGI. The CDR3 nucleotides are TGTGCCAGCAGTTCCGGGACAGGGCTTACTAACTATGGCTACACCTTC. Amino acids: CASSSGTGLTNYGYTF.

V gene TRBV11-2 combines with J gene TRBJ2-3; no firm D call. Germline V gene data show CDR1 as SGHAT and CDR2 as FQNNGV. The CDR3 extends over 14 amino acids. Trimming took off 1 base at V and 0 bases at J, with 5 bases between the two ends. Here the CDR3 DNA reads TGTGCCAGCAGCTTAGGACACAGCACAGATACGCAGTATTTT. As protein: CASSLGHSTDTQYF.

The chain employs TRBV6-5 and TRBJ1-2, with TRBD1 as a possible D gene (5 bases). Germline CDR1 is MNHEY and CDR2 is SVGAGI. The CDR3 extends over 15 amino acids. The V end lost 4 bases, the J end lost 2 bases, and 14 bases lay between the germline ends. The CDR3, as DNA: TGTGCCAGCAGTTCCTGGCGGGAGGGGAACTATGGCTACACCTTC. Amino acids: CASSSWREGNYGYTF.

This clone has only one observation. The chain has TRBV5-5 and TRBJ1-1; 8 bases are shared with TRBD1. The CDR3 sequence is 13 residues long. CDR1 is SGHKS and CDR2 is YYEKEE in the germline V gene (reference sequence). V lost 4 bases and J lost 10; bases outside the gene matches: 9. In DNA form, the CDR3 reads TGTGCCAGCAGCATACGACAGGGGCTCGGAGCTTTCTTT. This sequence encodes CASSIRQGLGAFF.

V gene TRBV19 combines with J gene TRBJ2-7, with no clear D. V lost 3 bases and J lost 1, with 10 bases in between. The CDR3 has 14 amino acids. Germline loops: CDR1 LNHDA, CDR2 SQIVND (reference sequence). DNA of the CDR3: TGTGCCAGTAGTATGGAGACGGGTTCCTACGAGCAGTACTTC. Protein: CASSMETGSYEQYF.

The chain has TRBV7-9 and TRBJ1-1; tentative D call: TRBD1 (5 bases). Between the trimmed V and J ends, which lost 4 bases and 6 bases, there was a span of 15 bases. The CDR3 has 14 residues. Germline V gives CDR1 SEHNR, CDR2 FQNEAQ (reference sequence). This CDR3 reads CASSSDSPVAEAFF. The CDR3 nucleotides are TGTGCCAGCAGCTCAGACAGCCCGGTCGCTGAAGCTTTCTTT.

This chain joins TRBV12-3 or TRBV12-4 and TRBJ1-1; D is possibly TRBD1 (5 bases). This CDR3 spans 13 amino acids. V was trimmed by 0 bases and J by 4 bases, leaving 6 bases between them. The CDR3 spells CASSLAGTTEAFF. The CDR3 region has the DNA TGTGCCAGCAGTTTAGCGGGGACCACTGAAGCTTTCTTT.

The V gene is TRBV12-1, the J gene TRBJ1-5; the table calls TRBD1, which could not be checked here. TRBV12-1 counts as a pseudogene. CDR3 length: 12 amino acids. The CDR3 sequence is CASSPDTAPQHF. The CDR3 bases are TGTGCCAGCAGCCCCGACACCGCACCCCAGCATTTT.

The rearrangement uses TRBV18 and TRBJ2-7; D might be TRBD2 (5 bases). Trimming cost V 3 bases and J 2 bases, with 14 bases left between them. The CDR3 spans 15 residues. CDR1 is KGHSH and CDR2 is LQKENI in the germline V gene. The CDR3 protein is CASSPQTGVPYEQYF. DNA for the CDR3: TGTGCCAGCTCACCCCAAACCGGGGTGCCCTACGAGCAGTACTTC.

V and J are TRBV25-1 and TRBJ1-6, with 11 bases aligning to TRBD1. CDR1 and CDR2 (germline): MGHDK, SYGVNS. The CDR3 is 15 residues long. V was pared by 3 bases and J by 7 bases, with 2 bases of the junction left unmatched. Written as DNA, the CDR3 is TGTGCCAGCAGTGAGGGGGACAGGGGGAATTCACCCCTCCACTTT. Its translation: CASSEGDRGNSPLHF.

The chain employs TRBV19 and TRBJ2-1; D is undetermined. Germline V gene data show CDR1 as LNHDA and CDR2 as SQIVND (reference sequence). The germline V and J ends were trimmed by 3 bases and 5 bases, with 14 bases remaining between them. CDR3 length: 15 residues. The CDR3 loop reads CASSINGQWDNEQFF. The CDR3 DNA reads TGTGCCAGTAGTATCAACGGTCAGTGGGACAATGAGCAGTTCTTC.

The chain employs TRBV10-2 and TRBJ1-1; 9 bases agree with TRBD1. The trim removed 8 bases at V and 4 bases at J, leaving 8 bases unmatched. The CDR3 is 14 residues long. In germline, CDR1 is WSHSY, CDR2 SAAADI. CDR3: CASRDRVEVTEAFF. In DNA, the CDR3 is TGCGCCAGCCGGGACAGGGTAGAGGTCACTGAAGCTTTCTTT.

This rearrangement joins TRBV27 to TRBJ1-6, with 9 bases that match TRBD1. V dropped 8 bases and J dropped 7; count of bases not matched to a gene: 6. The CDR3 has 14 amino acids. Germline-derived CDR1 and CDR2 are MNHEY and SMNVEV (reference sequence). The CDR3 DNA reads as TGTGCCAGCCAGGCCGGGACAGGGAATTCACCCCTCCACTTT. This encodes CASQAGTGNSPLHF.

The V gene is TRBV10-3, the J gene TRBJ2-2, with TRBD2 identical over 8 bases. The V gene end was trimmed by 2 bases and the J gene end by 1 base; junction bases not matched to a gene: 3. This CDR3 comprises 16 residues. CDR1 and CDR2 from the germline V gene are ENHRY and SYGVKD. CDR3 DNA: TGTGCCATCAGTGAGGCCAGCGGGGGGAACACCGGGGAGCTGTTTTTT. The encoded protein is CAISEASGGNTGELFF.

V and J are TRBV10-2 and TRBJ1-5; D is unclear. Trimming cost V 2 bases and J 5 bases, with 7 bases left between them. This CDR3 comprises 13 residues. Germline V CDR1 and CDR2: WSHSY, SAAADI. CDR3 in amino acids: CASSEGSYQPQHF. CDR3 coding DNA: TGCGCCAGCAGTGAGGGCAGTTATCAGCCCCAGCATTTT.

The V call is TRBV5-6, the J call TRBJ2-2; TRBD2 might be the D (7 bases). In germline, CDR1 is SGHDT, CDR2 YYEEEE. The CDR3 is made up of 17 amino acids. V gave up 4 bases and J gave up 4 bases, with 20 bases separating them. CDR3 bases: TGTGCCAGCAGCCCCGAAGGGGGAGGGCTGGGCACCGGGGAGCTGTTTTTT. It encodes CASSPEGGGLGTGELFF.

The gene calls are TRBV19 and TRBJ1-2; no clear D gene. Germline assignment: CDR1 LNHDA and CDR2 SQIVND (reference sequence). The CDR3 is 14 amino acids. V was clipped by 5 bases and J by 4 bases, with 14 bases between them. The CDR3 sequence: CASSVPSSVYGYTF. CDR3 nucleotides: TGTGCCAGTAGTGTCCCCTCTTCGGTCTATGGCTACACCTTC.

This chain uses TRBV5-4 with TRBJ2-3; the D gene is possibly TRBD1 (5 bases). The CDR3 covers 15 residues. Germline CDR1 reads SGHNT; CDR2 reads YYREEE (reference sequence). The V and J ends lost 5 bases and 4 bases respectively, with 17 bases between them. Here the CDR3 DNA reads TGTGCCAGCAGGTATCGCGGCAGGGAATCAGATACGCAGTATTTT. Translating gives CASRYRGRESDTQYF.

The chain combines TRBV5-1 with TRBJ2-1; 8 nucleotides match TRBD2. The CDR3 loop spans 15 amino acids. From germline, CDR1 is SGHRS and CDR2 YFSETQ. V lost 2 bases to trimming and J lost 4 bases; unmatched junction nucleotides: 5. CDR3 bases: TGCGCCAGCAGCTTAAGCCTAGCGGGTTACAATGAGCAGTTCTTC. Translated, it gives CASSLSLAGYNEQFF.

The CDR3 sequence: CATLTGPNTEAFF. As DNA, the CDR3 is TGTGCCACCTTGACAGGGCCCAACACTGAAGCTTTCTTT. The chain carries TRBV19 and TRBJ1-1; 7 bases match TRBD1. Germline assignment: CDR1 LNHDA and CDR2 SQIVND (reference sequence). There are 13 residues in the CDR3. V was clipped by 10 bases and J by 2 bases; unmatched bases: 7.

The chain couples TRBV4-2 to TRBJ2-5; D perhaps matches TRBD2 (5 bases). Between the trimmed V and J ends, which lost 0 bases and 6 bases, there was a span of 11 bases. Germline lookup yields CDR1 LGHNA and CDR2 YNFKEQ. The CDR3 covers 14 residues. CDR3 DNA sequence: TGTGCCAGCAGCCAAGATAGCGCCGAACAGACCCAGTACTTC. Amino acids: CASSQDSAEQTQYF.

The count of this clone is one. The V and J genes are TRBV4-1 and TRBJ1-3; TRBD1 is a possible D gene (5 bases). Germline V gene data show CDR1 as MGHRA and CDR2 as YSYEKL. The V and J ends lost 3 bases and 4 bases respectively, with 25 bases between them. This CDR3 has 19 amino acids. The CDR3 loop is CASSHSGADRRGDGNTIYF. CDR3 nucleotide sequence: TGCGCCAGCAGCCATTCCGGGGCCGACAGACGAGGGGACGGAAACACCATATATTTT.